This entry lists 13 T cell receptor beta chains sequenced from one sample in a study of shared clonotypes between healthy human individuals (dated by TCRdb to 2020 to 2021). The receptor library was made with the immunoSEQ multiplex PCR assay. The table was pulled from immuneACCESS by TCRdb, which kept in-frame rearrangements only. Such tables lose some clones; where checked, under half of the loss comes from unresolved V genes, and the rest has no known cause. The sample includes approximately 1,000,000 clones, with around 78% observed a single time. Clones ranked in the top ten supply approximately 0.5% of the sample. Sequenced: memory CD4+ T cells from PBMCs. The sample's cell subset or site, from its label and the paper: CD45RA-negative fraction. The receptors originated from a man younger than 30 in good health. Some clones in this sample may be carry-over from other donors' samples.

The rearrangement uses TRBV5-1 and TRBJ1-2, with 8 bases aligning to TRBD1. The CDR3 length is 14 residues. The junction had 9 bases not matched to a gene; V was cut back by 4 bases and J by 7 bases. From germline, CDR1 is SGHRS and CDR2 YFSETQ. CDR3 protein: CASSPLDRAAGYTF. The CDR3 region has the DNA TGCGCCAGCAGCCCGCTGGACAGGGCTGCTGGCTACACCTTC. Together with reference TRBV5-1 and TRBJ1-2, the CDR3 gives the full variable domain: KAGVTQTPRYLIKTRGQQVTLSCSPISGHRSVSWYQQTPGQGLQFLFEYFSETQRNKGNFPGRFSGRQFSNSRSEMNVSTLELGDSALYLCASSPLDRAAGYTFGSGTRLTVV.

The CDR3 spells CASSLAPLEGKEQFF. CDR3 nucleotides: TGTGCCAGCAGCTTAGCGCCGCTTGAGGGAAAAGAGCAGTTCTTC. The V call is TRBV11-1, the J call TRBJ2-1, with D possibly being TRBD2 (5 bases). CDR3 length: 15 amino acids. V shed 0 bases and J shed 10 bases, with 16 bases lying between them. CDR1 and CDR2 from the germline V gene are SGHAT and FQDESV (reference sequence).

The V and J genes are TRBV11-2 and TRBJ1-3; a possible D gene is TRBD1 (5 bases). The CDR3 is 14 residues long. With 1 base removed from V and 8 bases from J, the gap between germline ends came to 12 bases. The V gene's germline CDR1 is SGHAT and CDR2 FQNNGV. The CDR3: CASSLGPGRDTIYF. The CDR3 DNA is TGTGCCAGCAGCTTAGGCCCAGGGCGGGACACCATATATTTT.

The chain couples TRBV18 to TRBJ1-4; 10 bases fit TRBD1. After removal of 6 bases from V and 6 bases from J, the junction contained 7 bases not matched to a gene. The CDR3 is 15 amino acids. CDR1 and CDR2 (germline): KGHSH, LQKENI. The DNA for the CDR3 is TGTGCCAGCTCCCAAGAGACAGGGGGCTATGAAAAACTGTTTTTT. This codes for CASSQETGGYEKLFF. Based on the CDR3 plus reference TRBV18 and TRBJ1-4, the full variable domain is NAGVMQNPRHLVRRRGQEARLRCSPMKGHSHVYWYRQLPEEGLKFMVYLQKENIIDESGMPKERFSAEFPKEGPSILRIQQVVRGDSAAYFCASSQETGGYEKLFFGSGTQLSVL.

The chain employs TRBV27 and TRBJ1-3; no clear D. CDR3 length: 15 amino acids. Germline V gives CDR1 MNHEY, CDR2 SMNVEV (reference sequence). With 5 bases removed from V and 4 bases from J, the gap between germline ends came to 15 bases. CDR3 coding DNA: TGTGCCAGCAGTGCGGCCCCGGGAGGGGGAAACACCATATATTTT. Protein product: CASSAAPGGGNTIYF.

V gene TRBV10-3 combines with J gene TRBJ2-2, with 9 positions matching TRBD1. CDR3 size: 15 residues. The germline V gene has CDR1 ENHRY and CDR2 SYGVKD. The J segment lost 2 bases and the V segment lost 10 bases, leaving 8 bases of the junction unmatched. The CDR3 sequence is CATGQGPLNTGELFF. CDR3 coding DNA: TGTGCCACAGGACAGGGGCCTTTAAACACCGGGGAGCTGTTTTTT.

The chain uses TRBV4-2 and TRBJ2-2; maybe TRBD2 (6 bases). Germline CDR1 reads LGHNA; CDR2 reads YNFKEQ. Trimming removed 3 bases from V and 1 base from J, with 6 bases in between. The length of the CDR3 is 14 residues. The CDR3 reads CASSHGRNTGELFF. The DNA of the CDR3 is TGTGCCAGCAGCCACGGGAGGAACACCGGGGAGCTGTTTTTT.

The genes are TRBV7-9 and TRBJ2-7, with D tentatively TRBD1 (5 bases). The CDR3 covers 13 residues. Germline loops: CDR1 SEHNR, CDR2 FQNEAQ (reference sequence). Trimming cost V 5 bases and J 4 bases, with 12 bases left between them. Here the CDR3 DNA reads TGTGCCAGCAGCGTCTCAGGGTTGTACGAGCAGTACTTC. Translation: CASSVSGLYEQYF. Together with reference TRBV7-9 and TRBJ2-7, the CDR3 gives the full variable domain: DTGVSQNPRHKITKRGQNVTFRCDPISEHNRLYWYRQTLGQGPEFLTYFQNEAQLEKSRLLSDRFSAERPKGSFSTLEIQRTEQGDSAMYLCASSVSGLYEQYFGPGTRLTVT.

This clone occurred a few times. This chain uses TRBV7-9 with TRBJ2-1, with D perhaps matching TRBD1 (5 bases). Deletions cut 1 base from V and 9 bases from J, with 16 bases between. Germline V CDR1 and CDR2: SEHNR, FQNEAQ (reference sequence). The CDR3 has 15 residues. CDR3 protein: CASSLGLGLDSEQFF. CDR3 nucleotides: TGTGCCAGCAGCTTAGGGTTGGGCTTAGACAGTGAGCAGTTCTTC.

Regarding this clone: The sample has other DNA sequences that encode this CDR3 too. The chain recombines TRBV5-4 with TRBJ2-3; D is ambiguous. V was shortened by 4 bases and J by 3 bases, with 6 bases between the two germline ends. This CDR3 contains 12 residues. CDR1 and CDR2 from the germline V gene are SGHNT and YYREEE (reference sequence). The CDR3 DNA reads TGTGCCAGCAGCCTAACTACAGATACGCAGTATTTT. Its protein is CASSLTTDTQYF. Combining the CDR3 with reference TRBV5-4 and TRBJ2-3 gives the whole variable domain ETGVTQSPTHLIKTRGQQVTLRCSSQSGHNTVSWYQQALGQGPQFIFQYYREEENGRGNFPPRFSGLQFPNYSSELNVNALELDDSALYLCASSLTTDTQYFGPGTRLTVL.

The chain is built from TRBV5-1 and TRBJ2-7; D is uncertain. With 1 base removed from V and 3 bases from J, the gap between germline ends came to 8 bases. This CDR3 comprises 13 residues. Germline V gives CDR1 SGHRS, CDR2 YFSETQ. The CDR3 here is CASSLPKDYEQYF. The CDR3 DNA follows: TGCGCCAGCAGCTTGCCGAAAGACTACGAGCAGTACTTC.

This clone was observed a handful of times. The chain joins TRBV30 to TRBJ1-5; D is uncertain. The germline CDR1 and CDR2 sequences are GTSNPN and SVGIG (reference sequence). V lost 0 bases and J 4 bases, leaving 13 bases between the germline ends. This CDR3 contains 15 residues. CDR3 DNA sequence: TGTGCCTGGAGTGTAAAGAACGGGGTTAATCAGCCCCAGCATTTT. Protein sequence: CAWSVKNGVNQPQHF. Full variable domain (outside the CDR3, taken from reference TRBV30 and TRBJ1-5): SQTIHQWPATLVQPVGSPLSLECTVEGTSNPNLYWYRQAAGRGLQLLFYSVGIGQISSEVPQNLSASRPQDRQFILSSKKLLLSDSGFYLCAWSVKNGVNQPQHFGDGTRLSIL.

V is TRBV18 and J is TRBJ2-3, with 9 nucleotides matching TRBD1. Germline assignment: CDR1 KGHSH and CDR2 LQKENI. V lost 4 bases, J lost 6 bases, and 2 bases stayed unmatched. The CDR3 loop spans 13 amino acids. Here the CDR3 DNA reads TGTGCCAGCTCACAAGGACAGGGGGATACGCAGTATTTT. Translation: CASSQGQGDTQYF.